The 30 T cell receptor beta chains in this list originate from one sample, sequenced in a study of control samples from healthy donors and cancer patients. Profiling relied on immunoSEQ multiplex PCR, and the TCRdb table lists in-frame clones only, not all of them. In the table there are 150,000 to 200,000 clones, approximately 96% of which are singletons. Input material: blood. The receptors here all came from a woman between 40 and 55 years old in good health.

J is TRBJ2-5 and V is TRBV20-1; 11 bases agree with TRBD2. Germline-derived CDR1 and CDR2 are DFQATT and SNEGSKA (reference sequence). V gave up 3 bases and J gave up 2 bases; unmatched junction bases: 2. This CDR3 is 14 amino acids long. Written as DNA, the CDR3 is TGCAGTGCTAGTCGACTAGCGGGACAAGAGACCCAGTACTTC. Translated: CSASRLAGQETQYF.

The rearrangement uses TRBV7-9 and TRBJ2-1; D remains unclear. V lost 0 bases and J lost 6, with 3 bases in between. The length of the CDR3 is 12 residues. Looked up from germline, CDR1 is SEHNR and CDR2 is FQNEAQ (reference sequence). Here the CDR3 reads CASSLALNEQFF. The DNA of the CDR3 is TGTGCCAGCAGCTTAGCGCTCAATGAGCAGTTCTTC.

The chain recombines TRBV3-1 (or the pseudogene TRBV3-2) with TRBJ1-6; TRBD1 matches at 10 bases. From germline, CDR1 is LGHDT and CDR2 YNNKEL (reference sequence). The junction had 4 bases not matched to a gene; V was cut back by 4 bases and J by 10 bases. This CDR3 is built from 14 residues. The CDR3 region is CASSLGQGGSPLHF. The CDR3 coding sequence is TGTGCCAGCAGCCTCGGACAGGGGGGCTCACCCCTCCACTTT.

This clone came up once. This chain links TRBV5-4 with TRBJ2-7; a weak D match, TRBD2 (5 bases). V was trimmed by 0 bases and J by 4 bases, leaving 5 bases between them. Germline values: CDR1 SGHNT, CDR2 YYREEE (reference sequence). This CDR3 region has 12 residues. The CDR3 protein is CASSLGRYEQYF. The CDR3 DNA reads TGTGCCAGCAGCTTGGGGAGGTACGAGCAGTACTTC.

CDR3 region: CASSLEPFLYGYTF. CDR3 nucleotide sequence: TGTGCCAGCAGCCTGGAACCTTTTTTGTATGGCTACACCTTC. This chain connects TRBV6-5 to TRBJ1-2, with D unresolved. Looked up from germline, CDR1 is MNHEY and CDR2 is SVGAGI. The V and J ends lost 6 bases and 5 bases respectively, with 16 bases between them. The CDR3 totals 14 residues.

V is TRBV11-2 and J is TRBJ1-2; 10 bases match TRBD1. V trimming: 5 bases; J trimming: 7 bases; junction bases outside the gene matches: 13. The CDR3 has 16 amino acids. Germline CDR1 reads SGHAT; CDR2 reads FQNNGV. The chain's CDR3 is CASSRRTGTGAAGYTF. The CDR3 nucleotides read TGTGCCAGCAGCCGTCGAACCGGGACAGGGGCTGCTGGCTACACCTTC. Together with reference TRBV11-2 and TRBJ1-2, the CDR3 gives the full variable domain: EAGVAQSPRYKIIEKRQSVAFWCNPISGHATLYWYQQILGQGPKLLIQFQNNGVVDDSQLPKDRFSAERLKGVDSTLKIQPAKLEDSAVYLCASSRRTGTGAAGYTFGSGTRLTVV.

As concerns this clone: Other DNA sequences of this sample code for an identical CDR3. CDR3 residues: CASSGQANTGELFF. The CDR3 coding sequence is TGTGCCAGTAGTGGGCAAGCGAACACCGGGGAGCTGTTTTTT. V and J are TRBV19 and TRBJ2-2; D unresolved. The CDR3 contains 14 residues. Germline CDR1 is LNHDA and CDR2 is SQIVND (reference sequence). The germline V and J ends were trimmed by 5 bases and 0 bases, with 7 bases remaining between them. Combining the CDR3 with reference TRBV19 and TRBJ2-2 gives the whole variable domain DGGITQSPKYLFRKEGQNVTLSCEQNLNHDAMYWYRQDPGQGLRLIYYSQIVNDFQKGDIAEGYSVSREKKESFPLTVTSAQKNPTAFYLCASSGQANTGELFFGEGSRLTVL.

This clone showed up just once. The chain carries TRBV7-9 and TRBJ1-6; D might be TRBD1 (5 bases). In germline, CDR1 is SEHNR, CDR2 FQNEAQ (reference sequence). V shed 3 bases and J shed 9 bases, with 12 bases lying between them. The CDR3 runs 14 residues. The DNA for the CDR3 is TGTGCCAGCAGCTTCGGGGGATTGGGTTCACCCCTCCACTTT. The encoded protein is CASSFGGLGSPLHF.

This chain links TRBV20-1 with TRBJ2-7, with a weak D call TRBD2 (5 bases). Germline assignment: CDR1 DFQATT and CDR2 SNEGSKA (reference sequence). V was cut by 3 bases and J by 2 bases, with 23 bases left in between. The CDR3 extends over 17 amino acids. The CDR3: CSASDSLSAGIPYEQYF. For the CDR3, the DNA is TGCAGTGCTAGTGATTCTTTGAGTGCCGGGATCCCCTACGAGCAGTACTTC.

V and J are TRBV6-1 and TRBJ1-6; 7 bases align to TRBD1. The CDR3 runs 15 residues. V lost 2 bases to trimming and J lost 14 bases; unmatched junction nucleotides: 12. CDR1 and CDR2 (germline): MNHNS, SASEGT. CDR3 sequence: CASSENSAGGDTLHF. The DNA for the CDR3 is TGTGCCAGCAGTGAAAATTCTGCAGGGGGAGATACCCTCCACTTT.

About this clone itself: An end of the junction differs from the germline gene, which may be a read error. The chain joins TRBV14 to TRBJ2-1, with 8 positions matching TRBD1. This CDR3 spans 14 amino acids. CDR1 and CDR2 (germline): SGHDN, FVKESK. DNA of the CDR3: TGTGCCAGCAGCCGACAATTATATGGGACAGGATTAATCTTC. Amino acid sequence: CASSRQLYGTGLIF.

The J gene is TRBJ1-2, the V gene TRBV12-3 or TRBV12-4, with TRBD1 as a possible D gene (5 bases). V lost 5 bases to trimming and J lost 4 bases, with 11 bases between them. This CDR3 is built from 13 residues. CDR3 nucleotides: TGTGCCAGCAGTCTGGGACGGATCTATGGCTACACCTTC. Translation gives CASSLGRIYGYTF.

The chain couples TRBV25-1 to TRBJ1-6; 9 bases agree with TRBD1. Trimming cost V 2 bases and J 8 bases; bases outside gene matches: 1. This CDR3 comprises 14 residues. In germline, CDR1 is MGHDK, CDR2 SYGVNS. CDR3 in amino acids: CASSETGGHSPLHF. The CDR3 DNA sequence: TGTGCCAGCAGTGAAACAGGGGGCCATTCACCCCTCCACTTT.

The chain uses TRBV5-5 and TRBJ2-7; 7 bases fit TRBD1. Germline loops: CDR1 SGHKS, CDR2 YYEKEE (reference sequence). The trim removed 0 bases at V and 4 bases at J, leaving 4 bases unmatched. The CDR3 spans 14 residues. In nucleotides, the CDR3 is TGTGCCAGCAGCTTGGGGACAGGATTATACGAGCAGTACTTC. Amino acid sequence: CASSLGTGLYEQYF. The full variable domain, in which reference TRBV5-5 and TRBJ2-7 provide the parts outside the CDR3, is DAGVTQSPTHLIKTRGQQVTLRCSPISGHKSVSWYQQVLGQGPQFIFQYYEKEERGRGNFPDRFSARQFPNYSSELNVNALLLGDSALYLCASSLGTGLYEQYFGPGTRLTVT.

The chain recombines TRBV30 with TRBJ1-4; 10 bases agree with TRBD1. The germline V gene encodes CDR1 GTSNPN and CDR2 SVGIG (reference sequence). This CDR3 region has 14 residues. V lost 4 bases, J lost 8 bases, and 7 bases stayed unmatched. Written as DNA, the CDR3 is TGTGCCTGGAACCGGGGGACAGGGGACGAAAAACTGTTTTTT. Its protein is CAWNRGTGDEKLFF.

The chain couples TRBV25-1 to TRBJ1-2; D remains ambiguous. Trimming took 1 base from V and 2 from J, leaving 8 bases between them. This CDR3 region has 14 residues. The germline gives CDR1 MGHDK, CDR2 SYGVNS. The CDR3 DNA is TGTGCCAGCAGTGAATTTAGTAGGAACTATGGCTACACCTTC. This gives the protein CASSEFSRNYGYTF.

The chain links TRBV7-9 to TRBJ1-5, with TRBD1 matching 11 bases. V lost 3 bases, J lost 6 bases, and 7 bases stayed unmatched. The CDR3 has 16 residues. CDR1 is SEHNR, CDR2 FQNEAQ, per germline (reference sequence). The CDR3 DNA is TGTGCCAGCAGCTTTGGGGGACAGGGGGTTACTCAGCCCCAGCATTTT. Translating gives CASSFGGQGVTQPQHF.

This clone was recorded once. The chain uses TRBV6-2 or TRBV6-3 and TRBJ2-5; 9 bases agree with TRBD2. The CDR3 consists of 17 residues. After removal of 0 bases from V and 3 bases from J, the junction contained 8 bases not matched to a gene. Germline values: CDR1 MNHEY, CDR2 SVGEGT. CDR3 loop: CASSYSRGSGSEETQYF. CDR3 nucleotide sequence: TGTGCCAGCAGTTACTCGCGGGGTAGCGGGAGCGAAGAGACCCAGTACTTC.

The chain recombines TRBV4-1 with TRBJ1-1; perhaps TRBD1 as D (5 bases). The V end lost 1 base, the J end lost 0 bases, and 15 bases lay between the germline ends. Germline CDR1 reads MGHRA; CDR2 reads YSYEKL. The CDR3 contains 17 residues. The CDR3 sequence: CASSQASRVRVNTEAFF. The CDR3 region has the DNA TGCGCCAGCAGCCAAGCCTCCAGGGTGCGGGTGAACACTGAAGCTTTCTTT.

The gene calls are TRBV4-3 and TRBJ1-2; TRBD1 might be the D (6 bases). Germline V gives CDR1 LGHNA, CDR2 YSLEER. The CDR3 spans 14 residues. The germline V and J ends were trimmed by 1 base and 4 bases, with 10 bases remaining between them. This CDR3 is CASSQGQGTYGYTF. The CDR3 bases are TGCGCCAGCAGCCAAGGCCAGGGGACCTATGGCTACACCTTC.

CDR3 bases: TGTGCCAGCAGCGTAGAGGGGGGACGAGCTGCCGGGGAGCTGTTTTTT. As protein: CASSVEGGRAAGELFF. J is TRBJ2-2 and V is TRBV9; the D call may be TRBD1 or TRBD2 (6 bases each). V lost 0 bases to trimming and J lost 6 bases, with 15 bases between them. The CDR3 sequence is 16 residues long. Germline V lookup: CDR1 SGDLS, CDR2 YYNGEE.

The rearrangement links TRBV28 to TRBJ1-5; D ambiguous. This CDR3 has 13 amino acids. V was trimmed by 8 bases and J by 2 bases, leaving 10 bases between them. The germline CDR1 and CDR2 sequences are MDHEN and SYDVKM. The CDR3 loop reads CASRTLGNQPQHF. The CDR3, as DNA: TGTGCCAGCCGAACCTTAGGCAATCAGCCCCAGCATTTT.

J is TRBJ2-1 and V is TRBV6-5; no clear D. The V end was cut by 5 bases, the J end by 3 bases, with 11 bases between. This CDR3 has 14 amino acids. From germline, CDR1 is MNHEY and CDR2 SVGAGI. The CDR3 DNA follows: TGTGCCAGCAGTAACCGAGACATCTACAATGAGCAGTTCTTC. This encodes CASSNRDIYNEQFF.

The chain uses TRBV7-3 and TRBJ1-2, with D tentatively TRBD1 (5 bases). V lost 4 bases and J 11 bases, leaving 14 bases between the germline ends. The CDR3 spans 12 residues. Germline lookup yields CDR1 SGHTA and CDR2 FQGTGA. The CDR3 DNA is TGTGCCAGCAGCTCCCAGGGAAATGAATACACCTTC. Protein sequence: CASSSQGNEYTF.

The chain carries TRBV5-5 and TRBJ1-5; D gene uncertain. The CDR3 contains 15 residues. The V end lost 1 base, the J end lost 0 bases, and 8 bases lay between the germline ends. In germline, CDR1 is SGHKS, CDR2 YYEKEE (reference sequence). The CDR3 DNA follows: TGTGCCAGCAGCTTGATTCCGAGTAGCAATCAGCCCCAGCATTTT. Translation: CASSLIPSSNQPQHF. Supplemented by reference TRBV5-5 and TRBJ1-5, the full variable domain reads DAGVTQSPTHLIKTRGQQVTLRCSPISGHKSVSWYQQVLGQGPQFIFQYYEKEERGRGNFPDRFSARQFPNYSSELNVNALLLGDSALYLCASSLIPSSNQPQHFGDGTRLSIL.

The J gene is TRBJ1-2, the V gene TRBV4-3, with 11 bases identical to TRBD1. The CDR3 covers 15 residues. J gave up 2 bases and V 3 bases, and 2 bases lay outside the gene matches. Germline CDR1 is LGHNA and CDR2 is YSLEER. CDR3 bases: TGCGCCAGCAGCCAGGGGACAGGGGGGAACTATGGCTACACCTTC. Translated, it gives CASSQGTGGNYGYTF.

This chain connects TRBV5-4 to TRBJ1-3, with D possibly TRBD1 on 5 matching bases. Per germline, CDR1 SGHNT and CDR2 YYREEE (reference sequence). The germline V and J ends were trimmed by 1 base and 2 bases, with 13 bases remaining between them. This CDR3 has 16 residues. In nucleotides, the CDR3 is TGTGCCAGCAGCTTGCAGGGTGATTTTCCTGGAAACACCATATATTTT. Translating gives CASSLQGDFPGNTIYF. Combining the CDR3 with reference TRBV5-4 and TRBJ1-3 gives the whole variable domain ETGVTQSPTHLIKTRGQQVTLRCSSQSGHNTVSWYQQALGQGPQFIFQYYREEENGRGNFPPRFSGLQFPNYSSELNVNALELDDSALYLCASSLQGDFPGNTIYFGEGSWLTVV.

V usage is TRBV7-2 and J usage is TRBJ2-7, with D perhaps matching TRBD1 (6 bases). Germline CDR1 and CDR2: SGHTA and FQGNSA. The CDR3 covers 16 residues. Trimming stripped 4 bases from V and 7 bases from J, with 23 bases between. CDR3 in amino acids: CASSSLGTRVGEEQYF. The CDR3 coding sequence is TGTGCCAGCAGCTCCCTCGGGACACGGGTGGGGGAGGAGCAGTACTTC.

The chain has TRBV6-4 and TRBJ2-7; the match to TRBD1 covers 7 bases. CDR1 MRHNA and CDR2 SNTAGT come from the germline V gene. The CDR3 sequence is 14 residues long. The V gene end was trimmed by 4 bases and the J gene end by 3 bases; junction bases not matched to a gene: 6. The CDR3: CASSVNRGNYEQYF. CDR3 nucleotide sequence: TGTGCCAGCAGTGTAAACAGGGGAAACTACGAGCAGTACTTC.

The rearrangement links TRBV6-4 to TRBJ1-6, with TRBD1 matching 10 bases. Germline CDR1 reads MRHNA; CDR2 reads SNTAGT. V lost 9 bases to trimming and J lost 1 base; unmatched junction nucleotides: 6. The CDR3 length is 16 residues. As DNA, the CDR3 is TGTGCCAGACCCGGGACAGGGGTGTCCTATAATTCACCCCTCCACTTT. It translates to CARPGTGVSYNSPLHF.